These T cell receptor beta chains were read from a single sample in a study of blood T cell repertoires in COVID-19. TCRdb keeps only in-frame clones here, not all; method: immunoSEQ multiplex PCR. The sample yields 140,000 to 150,000 clones, 79% seen once. The sequenced sample was peripheral blood. Source of these receptors: a man aged 50 or older with active or convalescent COVID-19. Both conserved end residues are part of each CDR3. The D gene is left open where the match is weak. The size field is filled for only some rows; it gives once, few, many or a size class.

v_gene,abundance,d_gene,j_gene,CDR3aa,CDR3nt
TRBV29-1,NA,TRBD2,TRBJ2-2,CSVEAYGPSGRRTGELFF,TGCAGCGTTGAAGCTTACGGACCTAGCGGGAGGCGGACCGGGGAGCTGTTTTTT
TRBV18,NA,TRBD1,TRBJ1-1,CASSPRDRENTEAFF,TGTGCCAGCTCACCCCGGGACAGGGAAAACACTGAAGCTTTCTTT
TRBV4-1,NA,TRBD1,TRBJ2-2,CASSPSGRQGASDTGELFF,TGCGCCAGCAGCCCAAGTGGGAGACAGGGGGCCTCCGACACCGGGGAGCTGTTTTTT
TRBV7-9,few,TRBD1,TRBJ1-6,CASSLSQGAPLHF,TGTGCCAGCAGCTTATCACAGGGGGCACCCCTCCACTTT
TRBV2,NA,NA,TRBJ2-7,CASSEEGSPSYEQYF,TGTGCCAGCAGTGAGGAGGGGTCCCCTTCCTACGAGCAGTACTTC
TRBV27,NA,NA,TRBJ2-7,CASSGRDTPIYEQYF,TGTGCCAGCAGCGGACGGGACACCCCAATCTACGAGCAGTACTTC
TRBV12-3/TRBV12-4,few,TRBD1,TRBJ1-1,CASSYDRDTEAFF,TGTGCCAGCAGTTACGACAGGGATACTGAAGCTTTCTTT
TRBV7-8,many,NA,TRBJ1-6,CASSLSMYRVLNSPLHF,TGTGCCAGCAGCTTATCGATGTACCGGGTCCTAAATTCACCCCTCCACTTT
TRBV3-1/TRBV3-2,NA,NA,TRBJ1-3,CASSLVGVGGNTIYF,TGTGCCAGCAGCCTCGTCGGGGTGGGAGGAAACACCATATATTTT
TRBV6-5,few,NA,TRBJ2-7,CASSYEGLGSSEQYF,TGTGCCAGCAGTTACGAGGGCCTCGGATCCAGCGAGCAGTACTTC
TRBV5-1,NA,TRBD2,TRBJ2-2,CASSLGAGGGTGELFF,TGCGCCAGCAGCTTGGGGGCGGGAGGCGGAACCGGGGAGCTGTTTTTT
TRBV28,NA,NA,TRBJ2-7,CAAKPRRQGSEQYF,TGTGCCGCAAAACCCAGGCGGCAGGGCAGCGAGCAGTACTTC
TRBV14,few,NA,TRBJ1-2,CASSHETGFYGYTF,TGTGCCAGCAGCCATGAAACAGGGTTCTATGGCTACACCTTC
TRBV7-8,NA,TRBD2,TRBJ2-2,CASSFAGGQVGELFF,TGTGCCAGCAGCTTCGCGGGAGGTCAGGTGGGGGAGCTGTTTTTT
TRBV5-1,NA,NA,TRBJ2-1,CASSFGTGSYNEQFF,TGCGCCAGCAGCTTCGGCACGGGGTCCTACAATGAGCAGTTCTTC
TRBV7-2,NA,NA,TRBJ1-1,CASSLVDTEAFF,TGTGCCAGCAGCTTAGTAGACACTGAAGCTTTCTTT
TRBV2,NA,NA,TRBJ1-5,CASSGGSNQPQHF,TGTGCCAGCAGTGGAGGGAGCAATCAGCCCCAGCATTTT
TRBV5-4,NA,NA,TRBJ2-7,CASSLTFRSEQYF,TGTGCCAGCAGCTTGACCTTTCGGTCCGAGCAGTACTTC
TRBV11-1,few,NA,TRBJ2-3,CASSAWPTDTQYF,TGTGCCAGCAGCGCTTGGCCCACAGATACGCAGTATTTT
TRBV2,NA,NA,TRBJ2-7,CASSVYRDEQYF,TGTGCCAGCAGTGTATACCGGGACGAGCAGTACTTC
TRBV18,NA,NA,TRBJ2-1,CASSPSQPQAYNEQFF,TGTGCCAGCTCACCGAGCCAGCCACAGGCCTACAATGAGCAGTTCTTC
TRBV5-5,once,NA,TRBJ1-4,CASSLYGSNEKLFF,TGTGCCAGCAGCTTGTACGGTTCAAATGAAAAACTGTTTTTT
TRBV29-1,NA,NA,TRBJ1-1,CSVETGGDTEAFF,TGCAGCGTTGAAACTGGGGGGGACACTGAAGCTTTCTTT
TRBV28,few,TRBD1,TRBJ1-5,CATNPGGDLYSNQPQHF,TGTGCCACCAACCCAGGGGGCGACCTTTATAGCAATCAGCCCCAGCATTTT
TRBV13,NA,TRBD1,TRBJ2-5,CASSSRGQGVIGETQYF,TGTGCCAGCAGCTCCCGAGGACAGGGGGTAATTGGAGAGACCCAGTACTTC
TRBV18,NA,TRBD2,TRBJ2-5,CASSPGRETLQETQYF,TGTGCCAGCTCACCAGGGCGGGAGACCCTCCAAGAGACCCAGTACTTC
TRBV21-1,few,NA,TRBJ1-5,CASSRAEIGRPIGNQPQHF,TGTGCCAGCAGCAGGGCCGAGATTGGCAGGCCCATTGGCAATCAGCCCCAGCATTTT
TRBV28,NA,NA,TRBJ1-5,CASNQGRNNQPQHF,TGTGCCAGCAACCAAGGGAGGAACAATCAGCCCCAGCATTTT